Presented here are 2 T cell receptor beta chains from one specimen sequenced in a study of CD8 T cells in Susac syndrome. RNA totalling about 0.5 to 1 ug underwent reverse transcription with random hexamers. From the immunoSEQ multiplex PCR reads, TCRdb called clonotypes with MiXCR, one entry per CDR3 protein. The repertoire holds approximately 220,000 distinct CDR3 sequences, with approximately 95% as singletons. Source material: CD4+ T cells from PBMCs. The receptors shown here come from a human donor with multiple sclerosis.

The V and J genes are TRBV20-1 and TRBJ2-7; TRBD1 is a possible D gene (5 bases). Between the trimmed V and J ends, which lost 7 bases and 4 bases, there was a span of 11 bases. Germline V gene data show CDR1 as DFQATT and CDR2 as SNEGSKA (reference sequence). CDR3 length: 11 residues. The CDR3 region has the DNA TGCAGTGGGGGCTTAGGGTACGAGCAGTACTTC. Its translation is CSGGLGYEQYF.

The rearrangement links TRBV7-2 to TRBJ2-1, with D tentatively TRBD2 (5 bases). V gave up 5 bases and J gave up 2 bases, with 10 bases separating them. The germline V gene encodes CDR1 SGHTA and CDR2 FQGNSA. The CDR3 consists of 14 residues. Here the CDR3 reads CASSPTGTYNEQFF. The CDR3 DNA follows: TGTGCCAGCAGCCCAACCGGGACCTACAATGAGCAGTTCTTC.